This TCR beta chain was sequenced during a study of blood T cell repertoires in COVID-19. Turning to the study itself: Samples of COVID-19 (acute and convalescent) were obtained from the United States, Italy and Spain. PBMCs, B-cell-depleted T cells, or T cells provided the cDNA or gDNA that made up the material.

TCRdb keeps only in-frame clones here, not all; method: immunoSEQ multiplex PCR. The sample lists 140,000 to 150,000 clones, roughly 89% occurring once. Allocation to cohorts depended on clinical history reported by the participants. Participants in the exposed group had met a COVID-19 case in the 2 weeks before joining the study. The CDR3 is 11 residues long. Germline V lookup: CDR1 MNHEY, CDR2 SMNVEV (reference sequence). V dropped 3 bases and J dropped 7 bases, with 6 bases sitting between them. The chain combines TRBV27 with TRBJ1-1; D remains unclear. The sequenced material came from PBMCs or T cells enriched from blood (not recorded which). This clonotype was obtained from a woman in her fifties or sixties who had been exposed to COVID-19. The CDR3 here is CASSLNGEAFF. The CDR3 nucleotides are TGTGCCAGCAGTTTGAACGGTGAAGCTTTCTTT.